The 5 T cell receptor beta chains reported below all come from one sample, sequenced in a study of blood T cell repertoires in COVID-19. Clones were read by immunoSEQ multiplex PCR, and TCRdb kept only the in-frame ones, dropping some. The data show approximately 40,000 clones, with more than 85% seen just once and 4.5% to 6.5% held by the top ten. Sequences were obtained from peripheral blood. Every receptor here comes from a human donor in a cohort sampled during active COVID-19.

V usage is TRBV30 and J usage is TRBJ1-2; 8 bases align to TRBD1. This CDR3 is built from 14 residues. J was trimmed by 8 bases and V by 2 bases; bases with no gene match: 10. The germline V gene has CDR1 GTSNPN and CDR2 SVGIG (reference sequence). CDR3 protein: CAWSLFRGPGGYTF. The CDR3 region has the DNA TGTGCCTGGAGTCTCTTCAGGGGGCCGGGGGGCTACACCTTC.

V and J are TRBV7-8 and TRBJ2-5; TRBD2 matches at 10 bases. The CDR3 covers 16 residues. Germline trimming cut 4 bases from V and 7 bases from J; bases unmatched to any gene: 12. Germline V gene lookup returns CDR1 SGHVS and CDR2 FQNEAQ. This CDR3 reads CASSSGESGGAWTQYF. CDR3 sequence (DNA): TGTGCCAGCAGCTCCGGGGAAAGCGGGGGGGCATGGACCCAGTACTTC.

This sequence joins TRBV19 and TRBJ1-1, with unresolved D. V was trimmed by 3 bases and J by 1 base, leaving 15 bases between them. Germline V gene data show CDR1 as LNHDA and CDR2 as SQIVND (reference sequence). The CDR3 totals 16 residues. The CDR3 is CASSIGTVRGNTEAFF. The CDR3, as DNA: TGTGCCAGTAGTATTGGAACAGTCCGGGGGAACACTGAAGCTTTCTTT.

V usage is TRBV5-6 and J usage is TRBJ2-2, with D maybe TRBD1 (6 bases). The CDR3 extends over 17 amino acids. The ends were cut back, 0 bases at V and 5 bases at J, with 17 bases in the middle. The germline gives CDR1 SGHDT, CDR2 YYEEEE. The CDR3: CASSLGPTGLRTGELFF. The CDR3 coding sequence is TGTGCCAGCAGCTTGGGCCCAACAGGGTTAAGGACCGGGGAGCTGTTTTTT. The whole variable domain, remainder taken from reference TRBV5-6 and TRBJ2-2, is DAGVTQSPTHLIKTRGQQVTLRCSPKSGHDTVSWYQQALGQGPQFIFQYYEEEERQRGNFPDRFSGHQFPNYSSELNVNALLLGDSALYLCASSLGPTGLRTGELFFGEGSRLTVL.

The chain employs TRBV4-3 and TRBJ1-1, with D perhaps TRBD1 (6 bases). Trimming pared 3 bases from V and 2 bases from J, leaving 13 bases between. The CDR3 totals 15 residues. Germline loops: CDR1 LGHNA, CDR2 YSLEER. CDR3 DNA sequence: TGCGCCAGCAGCCAGACATACAGGGTCAACACTGAAGCTTTCTTT. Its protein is CASSQTYRVNTEAFF.